This T cell receptor beta chain was sequenced for a study of cytomegalovirus exposure and HLA in healthy donors. Primers for the PCR totalled 60 Vbeta and 13 Jbeta. Produced via immunoSEQ multiplex PCR; TCRdb's table is partial and in-frame only. The sample lists roughly 150,000 clones, about 80% occurring once. The CDR3 runs to 15 residues. V dropped 1 base and J dropped 4 bases, with 13 bases sitting between them. CDR1 is SGHVS, CDR2 FQNEAQ, per germline. The chain is built from TRBV7-8 and TRBJ1-1; no clear D gene. The clonotype originates from a woman aged 40 to 50 in good health and CMV-seronegative. Sequenced: PBMCs. The CDR3 sequence: CASSLGAVMGTEAFF. CDR3 coding DNA: TGTGCCAGCAGCTTAGGGGCTGTGATGGGCACTGAAGCTTTCTTT. Based on the CDR3 plus reference TRBV7-8 and TRBJ1-1, the full variable domain is GAGVSQSPRYKVAKRGQDVALRCDPISGHVSLFWYQQALGQGPEFLTYFQNEAQLDKSGLPSDRFFAERPEGSVSTLKIQRTQQEDSAVYLCASSLGAVMGTEAFFGQGTRLTVV.